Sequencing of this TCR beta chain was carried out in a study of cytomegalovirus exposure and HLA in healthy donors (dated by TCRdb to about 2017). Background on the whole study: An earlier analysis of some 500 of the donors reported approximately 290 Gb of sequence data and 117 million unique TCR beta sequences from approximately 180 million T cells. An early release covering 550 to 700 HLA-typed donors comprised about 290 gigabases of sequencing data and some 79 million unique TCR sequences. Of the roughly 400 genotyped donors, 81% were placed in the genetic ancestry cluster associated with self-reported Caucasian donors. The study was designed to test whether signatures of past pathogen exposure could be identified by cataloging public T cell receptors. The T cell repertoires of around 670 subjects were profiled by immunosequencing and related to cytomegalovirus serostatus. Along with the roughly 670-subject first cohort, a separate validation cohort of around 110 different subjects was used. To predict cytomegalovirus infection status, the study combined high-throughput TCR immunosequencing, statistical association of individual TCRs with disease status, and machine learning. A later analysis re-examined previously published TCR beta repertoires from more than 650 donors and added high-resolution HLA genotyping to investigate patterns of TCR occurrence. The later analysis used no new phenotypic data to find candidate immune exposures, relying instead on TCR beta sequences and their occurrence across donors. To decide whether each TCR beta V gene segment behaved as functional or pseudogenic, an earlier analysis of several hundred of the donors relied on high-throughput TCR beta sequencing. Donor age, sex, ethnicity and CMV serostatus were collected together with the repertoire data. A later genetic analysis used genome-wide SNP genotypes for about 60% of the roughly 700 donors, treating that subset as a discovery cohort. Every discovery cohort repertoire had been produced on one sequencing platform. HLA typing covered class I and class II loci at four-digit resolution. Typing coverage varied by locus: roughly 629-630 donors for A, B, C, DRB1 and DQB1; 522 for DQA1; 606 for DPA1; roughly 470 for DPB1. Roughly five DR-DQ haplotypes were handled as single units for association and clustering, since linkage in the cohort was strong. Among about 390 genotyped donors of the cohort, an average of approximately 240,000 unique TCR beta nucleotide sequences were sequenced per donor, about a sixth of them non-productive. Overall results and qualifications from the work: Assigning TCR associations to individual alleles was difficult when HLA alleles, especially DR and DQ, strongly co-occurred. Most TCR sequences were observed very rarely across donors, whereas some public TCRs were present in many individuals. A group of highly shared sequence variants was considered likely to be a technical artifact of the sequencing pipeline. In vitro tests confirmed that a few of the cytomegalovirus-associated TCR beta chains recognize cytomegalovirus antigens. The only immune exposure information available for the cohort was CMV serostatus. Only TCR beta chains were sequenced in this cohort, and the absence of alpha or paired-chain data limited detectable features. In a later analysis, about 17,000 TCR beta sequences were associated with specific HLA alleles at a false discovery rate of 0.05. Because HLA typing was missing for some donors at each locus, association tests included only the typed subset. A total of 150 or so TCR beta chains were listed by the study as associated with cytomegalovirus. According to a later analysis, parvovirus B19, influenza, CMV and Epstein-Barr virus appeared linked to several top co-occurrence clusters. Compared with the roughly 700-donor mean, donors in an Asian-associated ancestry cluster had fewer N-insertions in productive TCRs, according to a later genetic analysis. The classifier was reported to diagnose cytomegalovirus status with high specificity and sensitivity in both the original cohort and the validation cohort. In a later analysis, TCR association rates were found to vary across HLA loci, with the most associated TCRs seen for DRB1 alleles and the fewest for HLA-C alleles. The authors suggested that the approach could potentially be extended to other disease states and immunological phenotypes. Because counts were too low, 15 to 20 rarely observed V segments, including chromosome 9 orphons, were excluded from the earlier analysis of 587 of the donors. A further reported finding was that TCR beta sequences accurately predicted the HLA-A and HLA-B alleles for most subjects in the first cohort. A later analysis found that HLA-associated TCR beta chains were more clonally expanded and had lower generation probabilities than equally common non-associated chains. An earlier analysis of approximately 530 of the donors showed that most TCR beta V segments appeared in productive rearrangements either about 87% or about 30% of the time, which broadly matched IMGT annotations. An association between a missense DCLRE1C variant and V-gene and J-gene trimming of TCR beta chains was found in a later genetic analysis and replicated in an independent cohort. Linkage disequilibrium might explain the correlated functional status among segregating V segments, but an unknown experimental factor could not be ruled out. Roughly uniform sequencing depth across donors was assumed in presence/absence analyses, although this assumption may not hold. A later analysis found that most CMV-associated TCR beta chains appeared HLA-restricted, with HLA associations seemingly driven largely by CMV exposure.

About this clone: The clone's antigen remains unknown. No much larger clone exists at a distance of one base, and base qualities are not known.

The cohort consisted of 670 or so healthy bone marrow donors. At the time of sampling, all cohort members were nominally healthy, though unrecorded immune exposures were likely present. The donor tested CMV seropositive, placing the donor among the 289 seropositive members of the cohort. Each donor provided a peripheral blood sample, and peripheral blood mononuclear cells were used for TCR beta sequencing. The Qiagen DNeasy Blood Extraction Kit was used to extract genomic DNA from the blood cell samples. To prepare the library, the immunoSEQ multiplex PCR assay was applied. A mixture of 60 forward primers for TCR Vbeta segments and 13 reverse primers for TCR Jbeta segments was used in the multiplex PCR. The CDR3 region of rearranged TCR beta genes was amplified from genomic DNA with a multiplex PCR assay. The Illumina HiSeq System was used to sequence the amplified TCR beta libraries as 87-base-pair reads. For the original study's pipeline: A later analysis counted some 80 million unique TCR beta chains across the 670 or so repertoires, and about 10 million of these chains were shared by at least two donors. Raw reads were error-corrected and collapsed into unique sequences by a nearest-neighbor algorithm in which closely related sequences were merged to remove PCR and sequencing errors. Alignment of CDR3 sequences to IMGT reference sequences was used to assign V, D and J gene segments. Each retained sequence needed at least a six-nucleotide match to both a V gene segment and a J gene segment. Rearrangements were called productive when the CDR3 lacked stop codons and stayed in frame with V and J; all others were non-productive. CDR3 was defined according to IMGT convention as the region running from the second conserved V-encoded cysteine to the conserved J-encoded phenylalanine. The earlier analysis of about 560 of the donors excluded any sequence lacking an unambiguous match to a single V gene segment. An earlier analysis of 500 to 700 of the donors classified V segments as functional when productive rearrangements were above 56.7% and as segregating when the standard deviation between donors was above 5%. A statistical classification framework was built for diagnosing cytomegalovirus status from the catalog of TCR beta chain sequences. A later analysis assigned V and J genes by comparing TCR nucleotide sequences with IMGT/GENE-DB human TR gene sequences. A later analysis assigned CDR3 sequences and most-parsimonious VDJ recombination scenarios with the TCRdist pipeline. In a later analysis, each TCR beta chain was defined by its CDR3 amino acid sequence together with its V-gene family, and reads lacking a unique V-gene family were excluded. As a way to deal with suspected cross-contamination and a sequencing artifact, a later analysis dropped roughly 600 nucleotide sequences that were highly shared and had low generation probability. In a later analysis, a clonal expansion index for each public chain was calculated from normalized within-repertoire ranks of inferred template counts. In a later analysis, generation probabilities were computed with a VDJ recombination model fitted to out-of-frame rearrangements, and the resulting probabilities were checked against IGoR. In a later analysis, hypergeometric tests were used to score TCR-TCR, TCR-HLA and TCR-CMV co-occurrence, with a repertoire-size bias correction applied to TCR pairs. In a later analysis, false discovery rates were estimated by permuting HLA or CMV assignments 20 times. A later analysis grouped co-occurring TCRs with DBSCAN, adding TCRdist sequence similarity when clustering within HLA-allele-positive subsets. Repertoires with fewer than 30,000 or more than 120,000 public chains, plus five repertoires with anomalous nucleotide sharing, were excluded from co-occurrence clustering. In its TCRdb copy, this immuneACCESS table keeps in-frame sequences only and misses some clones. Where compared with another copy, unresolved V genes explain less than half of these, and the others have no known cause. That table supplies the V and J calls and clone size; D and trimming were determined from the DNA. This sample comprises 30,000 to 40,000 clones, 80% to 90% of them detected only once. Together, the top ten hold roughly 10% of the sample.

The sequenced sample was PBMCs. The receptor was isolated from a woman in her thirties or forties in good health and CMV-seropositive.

The DNA is TGTGCCAGCAGCTTGGAGGGCAGGGGTATTAGGAATGAGCAGTTCTTC. This sequence encodes CASSLEGRGIRNEQFF. The chain is made from TRBV5-4 and TRBJ2-1, with TRBD1 tentatively as D gene (6 bases match). V gives up 0 bases and J gives up 7 bases, and the segment between their germline ends measures 17 bases. CDR1 SGHNT and CDR2 YYREEE were looked up in the germline V gene (reference sequence). The CDR3 has 16 amino acids, counting the end cysteine and phenylalanine. The retained sequence is limited to the CDR3, 48 bases, with the frame set at the first base.